The T cell receptor beta chain described here comes from a study of spatial heterogeneity in lung cancer. The CDR3 consists of 13 residues. Trimming took off 0 bases at V and 7 bases at J, with 10 bases between the two ends. CDR1 GTSNPN and CDR2 SVGIG come from the germline V gene (reference sequence). Every cDNA TCR molecule received its own unique molecular identifier. TCRdb analysed the 5' RACE reads with MiXCR anew, one entry per CDR3 protein. Of 110,000 or so distinct CDR3 sequences listed, 11% are singletons. Time point described: blood at routine non-recurrence follow-up after resection. The sample in question was PBMCs, obtained at follow-up. The TCR originated in a female donor with early-stage non-small cell lung cancer. This rearrangement joins TRBV30 to TRBJ1-5, with TRBD1 as a possible D gene (5 bases). DNA of the CDR3: TGTGCCTGGAGTGTAAAGGGGTCGCAGCCCCAGCATTTT. It yields the protein CAWSVKGSQPQHF.